This TCR beta chain was retrieved from a study of blood T cell repertoires in COVID-19. Across the study: Acute and convalescent COVID-19 specimens originated in the United States, Italy and Spain. Sample material is recorded as cDNA or gDNA derived from T cells, B-cell-depleted T cells, or PBMCs.

This study enrolled people aged about 18 to 90 from about 24 US geographic areas. Assignments of participants to cohorts depended upon their own reported clinical history. The assay was immunoSEQ multiplex PCR, and TCRdb's table has in-frame clones only and misses some. The profile shows 430,000 or so clones, around 87% of them singletons. Germline V CDR1 and CDR2: SGHNT, YYREEE (reference sequence). The CDR3 spans 16 residues. V was pared by 0 bases and J by 7 bases, with 4 bases of the junction left unmatched. The rearrangement joins TRBV5-4 to TRBJ2-1, with TRBD2 identical over 13 bases. This receptor was obtained from a woman in her 40s who had recovered from COVID-19. Sequencing used PBMCs or T cells enriched from blood (not recorded which). The CDR3 region is CASSLGTSGRINEQFF. The CDR3 bases are TGTGCCAGCAGCTTGGGGACTAGCGGGAGAATAAATGAGCAGTTCTTC. The full variable domain, in which reference TRBV5-4 and TRBJ2-1 provide the parts outside the CDR3, is ETGVTQSPTHLIKTRGQQVTLRCSSQSGHNTVSWYQQALGQGPQFIFQYYREEENGRGNFPPRFSGLQFPNYSSELNVNALELDDSALYLCASSLGTSGRINEQFFGPGTRLTVL.